What follows are 23 T cell receptor beta chains derived from one specimen sequenced in a study of identical twins. TCRdb re-derived calls from the 5' RACE reads in MiXCR, one entry per CDR3 protein. Of about 150,000 distinct CDR3 sequences in the sample, 3% to 4.5% are singletons; the top ten hold approximately 7.7%. Sequencing was performed on memory T cells sorted from blood. The origin of the receptors is a man aged 18 to 30 in good health.

This clonotype was detected ten times or more. J is TRBJ2-7 and V is TRBV7-9, with a possible D match to TRBD2 (5 bases). From germline, CDR1 is SEHNR and CDR2 FQNEAQ (reference sequence). Between the trimmed V and J ends, which lost 1 base and 3 bases, there was a span of 7 bases. The CDR3 extends over 13 amino acids. The CDR3 region has the DNA TGTGCCAGCAGCTTAGGACGGGGCTACGAGCAGTACTTC. Residues: CASSLGRGYEQYF.

This clonotype was counted many times. The genes are TRBV27 and TRBJ1-4, with a possible D match to TRBD1 (6 bases). V was pared by 0 bases and J by 9 bases, with 23 bases between. Germline V gene sequence: CDR1 MNHEY, CDR2 SMNVEV (reference sequence). CDR3 length: 18 amino acids. CDR3 in amino acids: CASSLSKGSGANPQKLFF. The CDR3 bases are TGTGCCAGCAGTTTATCGAAGGGATCGGGGGCGAACCCCCAAAAACTGTTTTTT.

Notes on this clonotype: A much larger clone differs from this one at a single base, so this may be a read error. The chain has TRBV10-3 and TRBJ1-5, with 8 nucleotides matching TRBD1. In germline, CDR1 is ENHRY, CDR2 SYGVKD. The CDR3 length is 14 residues. CDR3 nucleotides: TGTGCCACTAAGACAGGGGATAGCAATCAGCCCCAGCTTTTT. Residues: CATKTGDSNQPQLF.

This clonotype was counted between two and nine times. Possible read error: a much larger clone is one base away. The final CDR3 position lacks the conserved phenylalanine or tryptophan, pointing to a likely read error. V usage is TRBV5-6 and J usage is TRBJ1-1; no reliable D call. Germline lookup yields CDR1 SGHDT and CDR2 YYEEEE. The V gene lost 3 bases and the J gene lost 5 bases, with 14 bases spanning the gap. The CDR3 is 14 residues long. CDR3 loop: CASSSSPIGTEAFY. As DNA, the CDR3 is TGTGCCAGCAGCTCCTCACCTATTGGGACTGAAGCTTTCTAT.

This clonotype was detected many times. The chain couples TRBV18 to TRBJ2-5; TRBD2 agrees at 9 bases. The CDR3 length is 14 residues. Germline lookup yields CDR1 KGHSH and CDR2 LQKENI. With 8 bases clipped from V and 2 bases from J, the junction kept 6 bases outside the gene matches. CDR3 in DNA: TGTGCCAGCCGACTAGCGGCTACTCAAGAGACCCAGTACTTC. Translated: CASRLAATQETQYF. Variable domain in full (rest from reference TRBV18 and TRBJ2-5): NAGVMQNPRHLVRRRGQEARLRCSPMKGHSHVYWYRQLPEEGLKFMVYLQKENIIDESGMPKERFSAEFPKEGPSILRIQQVVRGDSAAYFCASRLAATQETQYFGPGTRLLVL.

This clonotype was recorded at least ten times. The chain employs TRBV20-1 and TRBJ1-6; 7 bases map to TRBD1. CDR1 is DFQATT, CDR2 SNEGSKA, per germline (reference sequence). The CDR3 extends over 14 amino acids. Losses at the gene ends were 7 bases for V and 7 bases for J; bases not matched to a gene: 10. DNA of the CDR3: TGCAGTGTAAAACCGGGACAGCAGAATTCACCCCTCCACTTT. This encodes CSVKPGQQNSPLHF.

This clonotype was seen more than once but under ten times. The rearrangement uses TRBV14 and TRBJ2-2, with unresolved D. Per the germline V gene, CDR1 is SGHDN and CDR2 is FVKESK. The germline V and J ends were trimmed by 3 bases and 2 bases, with 10 bases remaining between them. The CDR3 covers 15 residues. The CDR3 DNA sequence: TGTGCCAGCAGCCATAGGTACGGAAACACCGGGGAGCTGTTTTTT. This gives the protein CASSHRYGNTGELFF.

This clonotype was detected only a few times. The CDR3 region has the DNA TGTGCCAGCAGTTTATTACAGCTCACAGATACGCAGTATTTT. Encoded protein: CASSLLQLTDTQYF. This rearrangement joins TRBV27 to TRBJ2-3, with D unclear. This CDR3 is built from 14 residues. Trimming pared 1 base from V and 2 bases from J, leaving 7 bases between. The germline gives CDR1 MNHEY, CDR2 SMNVEV (reference sequence).

At least ten counts were recorded for this clonotype. The chain is built from TRBV7-2 and TRBJ2-1; no reliable D call. Germline CDR1 and CDR2: SGHTA and FQGNSA. V lost 7 bases and J 0 bases, leaving 13 bases between the germline ends. The CDR3 is 15 amino acids. DNA of the CDR3: TGTGCCAGCACAACCATCAGGAGCTCCTACAATGAGCAGTTCTTC. It is translated as CASTTIRSSYNEQFF.

There are many counts of this clonotype. The rearrangement joins TRBV20-1 to TRBJ2-7; D possibly corresponds to TRBD2 (5 bases). Trimming left V 6 bases short and J 0 bases short, with 12 bases between. CDR1 and CDR2 (germline): DFQATT, SNEGSKA (reference sequence). The CDR3 totals 13 residues. The CDR3 nucleotides are TGCAGTGCCGCTAGCTCCGGCTCCTACGAGCAGTACTTC. This codes for CSAASSGSYEQYF.

This clonotype showed up just a few times. The rearrangement joins TRBV6-8 to TRBJ2-5, with D possibly TRBD2 on 6 matching bases. The CDR3 runs to 17 residues. Germline loops: CDR1 MNHGY, CDR2 SAAAGT. Trimming took off 6 bases at V and 4 bases at J, with 24 bases between the two ends. The CDR3 DNA follows: TGTGCCAGCAGGAGGAGGGAGATGGGCCTAGGGACAGAGACCCAGTACTTC. Residues: CASRRREMGLGTETQYF.

This clonotype has ten or more counts. The chain uses TRBV30 and TRBJ1-5, with a weak D call TRBD1 (5 bases). The CDR3 runs to 15 residues. The germline V gene has CDR1 GTSNPN and CDR2 SVGIG (reference sequence). The ends were cut back, 0 bases at V and 0 bases at J, with 9 bases in the middle. This chain's CDR3 is CAWSVGQYSNQPQHF. The CDR3 bases are TGTGCCTGGAGTGTGGGGCAGTATAGCAATCAGCCCCAGCATTTT.

This sequence joins TRBV12-3 or TRBV12-4 and TRBJ2-1; 9 nucleotides align to TRBD2. CDR3 length: 15 residues. The trim removed 3 bases at V and 7 bases at J, leaving 7 bases unmatched. The CDR3 DNA reads TGTGCCAGCAGTTTGGGCGGGAGGGCCTGGAATGAGCAGTTCTTC. Its translation: CASSLGGRAWNEQFF.

The sample holds many counts of this clonotype. The genes are TRBV11-2 and TRBJ1-2; 7 nucleotides line up with TRBD1. V was pared by 0 bases and J by 6 bases, with 1 base of the junction left unmatched. The CDR3 sequence is 13 residues long. CDR1 SGHAT and CDR2 FQNNGV come from the germline V gene. The CDR3 here is CASSLEGTDGYTF. In nucleotides, the CDR3 is TGTGCCAGCAGCTTAGAAGGGACAGATGGCTACACCTTC.

This clonotype was detected many times. The chain combines TRBV5-5 with TRBJ2-1, with no clear D. Trimming removed 0 bases at V and 5 bases at J, with 9 bases between. The CDR3 extends over 14 amino acids. The germline gives CDR1 SGHKS, CDR2 YYEKEE (reference sequence). The CDR3 DNA is TGTGCCAGCAGCTTGGCCTGGATGAACAATGAGCAGTTCTTC. As protein: CASSLAWMNNEQFF.

This clonotype was observed at least ten times. The chain combines TRBV7-8 with TRBJ1-1, with D uncertain. The CDR3 totals 15 residues. The germline V gene encodes CDR1 SGHVS and CDR2 FQNEAQ. The V and J ends lost 5 bases and 6 bases respectively, with 19 bases between them. CDR3 loop: CASSPPRARNAEAFF. In nucleotides, the CDR3 is TGTGCCAGCAGCCCCCCGCGGGCTAGAAATGCTGAAGCTTTCTTT.

In its sample, this clonotype was seen many times. The chain joins TRBV5-1 to TRBJ1-2; D unresolved. CDR1 SGHRS and CDR2 YFSETQ come from the germline V gene. Trimming took 4 bases from V and 7 from J, leaving 20 bases between them. The CDR3 totals 15 residues. For the CDR3, the DNA is TGCGCCAGCAGCCCGGACCGCCCTGATGACGGTGGCTACACCTTC. Encoded protein: CASSPDRPDDGGYTF. The complete variable domain, with remaining parts taken from reference TRBV5-1 and TRBJ1-2, reads KAGVTQTPRYLIKTRGQQVTLSCSPISGHRSVSWYQQTPGQGLQFLFEYFSETQRNKGNFPGRFSGRQFSNSRSEMNVSTLELGDSALYLCASSPDRPDDGGYTFGSGTRLTVV.

This clonotype appeared many times. The CDR3 reads CASPRAGELFF. CDR3 coding DNA: TGTGCCAGCCCAAGGGCCGGGGAGCTGTTTTTT. This chain connects TRBV11-2 to TRBJ2-2; D not certain. Germline loops: CDR1 SGHAT, CDR2 FQNNGV. This CDR3 has 11 residues. Trimming removed 8 bases from V and 6 bases from J, with 7 bases in between.

V gene TRBV6-9 combines with J gene TRBJ2-7, with 9 nucleotides matching TRBD1. With 6 bases clipped from V and 0 bases from J, the junction kept 12 bases outside the gene matches. Per the germline V gene, CDR1 is MNHGY and CDR2 is SVAAGI. The CDR3 spans 17 residues. Written as DNA, the CDR3 is TGTGCCAGCAGCCCCCGGGACAGGGAAGGCGGCTCCTACGAGCAGTACTTC. Its protein product is CASSPRDREGGSYEQYF.

This clonotype came up many times. The chain recombines TRBV7-8 with TRBJ2-1, with 7 bases aligning to TRBD2. The CDR3 has 15 amino acids. V gave up 0 bases and J gave up 8 bases; unmatched junction bases: 7. Germline V gene data show CDR1 as SGHVS and CDR2 as FQNEAQ. As DNA, the CDR3 is TGTGCCAGCAGCTTAGCGATGGAGACTAGCTATGAGCAGTTCTTC. Translation gives CASSLAMETSYEQFF.

Notes on this clonotype: This could be a read error, since a much larger clone is one nucleotide away. The chain joins TRBV19 to TRBJ2-5; D call uncertain. Germline V gives CDR1 LNHDA, CDR2 SQIVND (reference sequence). This CDR3 spans 14 amino acids. V lost 5 bases, J lost 3 bases, and 13 bases lay in between. CDR3 sequence: CASSSRTLKETQYF. The CDR3, as DNA: TGTGCCAGTAGTTCCAGGACCCTTAAAGAGACCCAGTACTTC.

This clonotype has a count of ten or more. The V call is TRBV20-1, the J call TRBJ2-7, with TRBD2 identical over 8 bases. The germline CDR1 and CDR2 sequences are DFQATT and SNEGSKA (reference sequence). This CDR3 comprises 13 residues. V trimming: 6 bases; J trimming: 5 bases; junction bases outside the gene matches: 9. The CDR3 nucleotides read TGCAGTGCCGCGGGACTAGTATGGAACGAGCAGTACTTC. Translated, it gives CSAAGLVWNEQYF.

Points on this clonotype: It may be a read error: a sequence one base away is much more abundant. This is likely a read error, given that the CDR3 carries no conserved phenylalanine or tryptophan at its end. This chain joins TRBV28 and TRBJ2-1; D might be TRBD2 (6 bases). The germline gives CDR1 MDHEN, CDR2 SYDVKM. The CDR3 is made up of 16 amino acids. V dropped 3 bases and J dropped 2 bases, with 14 bases sitting between them. CDR3: CASSFSPSVTYNEQFY. CDR3 nucleotide sequence: TGTGCCAGCAGTTTTTCCCCTAGCGTAACCTACAATGAGCAGTTCTAC.